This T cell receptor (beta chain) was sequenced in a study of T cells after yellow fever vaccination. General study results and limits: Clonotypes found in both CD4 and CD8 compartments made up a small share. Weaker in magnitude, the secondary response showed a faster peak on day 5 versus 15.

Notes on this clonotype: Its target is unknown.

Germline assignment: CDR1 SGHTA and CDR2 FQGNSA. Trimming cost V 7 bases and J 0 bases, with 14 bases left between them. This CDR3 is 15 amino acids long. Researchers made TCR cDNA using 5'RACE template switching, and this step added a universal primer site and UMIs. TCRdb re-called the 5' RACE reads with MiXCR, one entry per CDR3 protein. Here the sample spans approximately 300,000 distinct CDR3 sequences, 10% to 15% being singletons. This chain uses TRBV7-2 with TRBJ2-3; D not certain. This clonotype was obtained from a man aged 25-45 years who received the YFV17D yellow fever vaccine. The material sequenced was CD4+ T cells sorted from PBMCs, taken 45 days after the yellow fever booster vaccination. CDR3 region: CASTLNPASTDTQYF. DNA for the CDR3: TGTGCCAGCACCCTCAACCCTGCTAGCACAGATACGCAGTATTTT.